The source of this TCR beta chain is a study of T cell responses to AZD1222 COVID-19 vaccine. Study results and caveats: There were mostly white British donors and more females than males, and clonal diversity was possibly underestimated. Seropositive status at baseline applied to only five to seven AZD1222 recipients. Vaccine-related CD4 TCRs covered spike, predominating at 160-218 and 743-854.

A note on this clone: Its cognate antigen is unknown.

The repertoire was sequenced with immunoSEQ multiplex PCR; TCRdb's copy has only in-frame clones and lacks some. This table has some 150,000 clones, about nine tenths appearing once. CDR1 and CDR2 from the germline V gene are MNHEY and SMNVEV (reference sequence). The CDR3 runs to 13 residues. Between the trimmed V and J ends, which lost 3 bases and 9 bases, there was a span of 9 bases. Sequenced here: peripheral blood, sampled 28 days after the second AZD1222 dose. V gene TRBV27 combines with J gene TRBJ1-6; no clear D. This clonotype was obtained from an adult who received the AZD1222 COVID-19 vaccine. The CDR3: CASSFRDRSPLHF. CDR3 DNA: TGTGCCAGCAGTTTCCGAGACCGTTCACCCCTCCACTTT.